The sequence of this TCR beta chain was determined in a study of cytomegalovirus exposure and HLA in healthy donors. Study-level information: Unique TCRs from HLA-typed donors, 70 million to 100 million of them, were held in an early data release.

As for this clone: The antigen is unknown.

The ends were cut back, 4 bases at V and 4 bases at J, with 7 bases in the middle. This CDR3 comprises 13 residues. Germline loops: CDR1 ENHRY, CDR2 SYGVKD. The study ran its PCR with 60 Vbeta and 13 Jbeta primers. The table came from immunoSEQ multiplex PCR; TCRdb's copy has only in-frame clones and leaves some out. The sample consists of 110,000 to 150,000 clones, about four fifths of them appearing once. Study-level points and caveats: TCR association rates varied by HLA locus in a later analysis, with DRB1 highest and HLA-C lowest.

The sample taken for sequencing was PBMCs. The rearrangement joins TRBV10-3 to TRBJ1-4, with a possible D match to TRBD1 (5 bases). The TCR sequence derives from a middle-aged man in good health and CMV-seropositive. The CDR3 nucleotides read TGTGCCATCAGTGCCCAGGGTAATGAAAAACTGTTTTTT. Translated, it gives CAISAQGNEKLFF.